The present T cell receptor beta chain was sequenced within a study of regulatory T cells in long-lasting Graves disease. About this clonotype: Its cognate antigen is unknown.

Arm-PCR of CDR3 regions with iRepertoire HTBI primers generated TCR beta libraries. In the authors' methods: Samples collectively showed fewer than 80 TRBV and approximately 15 TRBJ segments. TCRdb recomputed calls from the multiplex PCR reads with MiXCR, one row per CDR3 protein. The V and J calls follow TCRdb's processing rather than the paper's. The table includes roughly 300,000 distinct CDR3 sequences, 22% detected once. Time point indicated: persistent/refractory GD, antithyroid drugs over 5 years with positive TRAb. PBMC-derived RNA was used for the TCR library. Those enrolled as patients came out of an endocrinology department in Xi'an, China. Study conclusions and caveats: Compared with new cases, persistent Graves' patients showed reduced TCR diversity. Newly diagnosed disease favored TRBV20-1 and TRBJ2-1 over persistent disease.

The CDR3 runs to 19 residues. Germline V CDR1 and CDR2: KGHSH, LQKENI. Trimming took 2 bases from V and 4 from J; bases not matched to a gene: 18. The source of this sequence is a female donor with Graves disease. The chain uses TRBV18 and TRBJ1-2, with 8 bases that match TRBD1. The specimen comprised peripheral blood mononuclear cells (PBMCs), sampled when the disease was refractory, from a patient treated with antithyroid drugs. CDR3 residues: CASSPMDATGDTFVYGYTF. In DNA form, the CDR3 reads TGTGCCAGCTCACCAATGGACGCGACAGGGGATACGTTTGTCTATGGCTACACCTTC.